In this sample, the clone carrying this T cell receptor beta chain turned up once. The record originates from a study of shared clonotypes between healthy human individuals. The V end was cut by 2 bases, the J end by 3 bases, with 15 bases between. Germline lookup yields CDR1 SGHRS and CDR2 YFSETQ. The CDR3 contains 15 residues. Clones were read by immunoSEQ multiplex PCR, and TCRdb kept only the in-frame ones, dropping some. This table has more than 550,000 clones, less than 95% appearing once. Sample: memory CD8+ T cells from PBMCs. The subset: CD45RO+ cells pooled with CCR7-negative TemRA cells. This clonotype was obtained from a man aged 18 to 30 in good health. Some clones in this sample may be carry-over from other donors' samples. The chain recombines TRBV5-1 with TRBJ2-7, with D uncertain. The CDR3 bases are TGCGCCAGCAGCTTTTACTCCCTAGGCGTCTACGAGCAGTACTTC. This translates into CASSFYSLGVYEQYF. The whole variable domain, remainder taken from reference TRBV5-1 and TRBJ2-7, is KAGVTQTPRYLIKTRGQQVTLSCSPISGHRSVSWYQQTPGQGLQFLFEYFSETQRNKGNFPGRFSGRQFSNSRSEMNVSTLELGDSALYLCASSFYSLGVYEQYFGPGTRLTVT.